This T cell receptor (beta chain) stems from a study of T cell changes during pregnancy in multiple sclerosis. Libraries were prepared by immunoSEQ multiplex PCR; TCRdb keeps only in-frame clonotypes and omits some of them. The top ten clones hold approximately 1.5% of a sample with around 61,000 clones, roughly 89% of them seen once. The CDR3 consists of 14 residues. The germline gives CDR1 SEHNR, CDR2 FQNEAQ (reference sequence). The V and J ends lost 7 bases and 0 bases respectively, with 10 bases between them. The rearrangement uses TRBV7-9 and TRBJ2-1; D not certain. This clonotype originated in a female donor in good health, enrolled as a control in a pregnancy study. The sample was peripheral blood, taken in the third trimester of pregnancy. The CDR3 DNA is TGTGCCAGCACGCCGTGGAGCTCCTACAATGAGCAGTTCTTC. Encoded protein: CASTPWSSYNEQFF.